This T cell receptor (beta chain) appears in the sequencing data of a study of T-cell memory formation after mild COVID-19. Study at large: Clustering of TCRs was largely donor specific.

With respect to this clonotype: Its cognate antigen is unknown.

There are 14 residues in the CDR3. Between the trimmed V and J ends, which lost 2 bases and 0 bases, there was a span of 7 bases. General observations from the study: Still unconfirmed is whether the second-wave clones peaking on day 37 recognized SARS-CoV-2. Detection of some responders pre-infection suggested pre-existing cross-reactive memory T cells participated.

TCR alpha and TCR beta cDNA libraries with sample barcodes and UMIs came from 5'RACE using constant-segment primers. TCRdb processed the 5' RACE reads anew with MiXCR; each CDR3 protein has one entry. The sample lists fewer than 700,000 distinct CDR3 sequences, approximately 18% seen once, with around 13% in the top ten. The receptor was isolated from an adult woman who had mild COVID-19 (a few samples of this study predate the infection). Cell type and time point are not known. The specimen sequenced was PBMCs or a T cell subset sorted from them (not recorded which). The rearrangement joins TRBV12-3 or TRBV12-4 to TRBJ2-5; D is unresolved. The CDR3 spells CASSLYGYQETQYF. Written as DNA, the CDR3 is TGTGCCAGCAGTTTATATGGGTACCAAGAGACCCAGTACTTC.